Listed below are T cell receptor beta chains from one sample, sequenced in a study of blood T cell repertoires in COVID-19. Generated by immunoSEQ multiplex PCR, the TCRdb table keeps only in-frame clones and is missing some. This table holds 150,000 to 200,000 clones, around 74% found once. What was sequenced was peripheral blood. These receptors originate from a woman aged 60 to 75 with COVID-19, enrolled during active disease. Each CDR3 is given with its conserved first and last residue. The D gene is left open where the match is weak. A row's size may be missing; if present it is once, few, many or a size class.

d_call j_call v_call clone_size cdr3_aa cdr3_nt
TRBD1 TRBJ2-7 TRBV29-1 - CSVTGTGTYEQYF TGCAGCGTTACCGGGACAGGGACCTACGAGCAGTACTTC
- TRBJ2-1 TRBV6-1 - CASSAPIVSGDNEQFF TGTGCCAGCAGTGCCCCGATCGTTAGCGGAGACAATGAGCAGTTCTTC
- TRBJ2-1 TRBV6-5 - CASSHLQGLPYNEQFF TGTGCCAGCAGTCACTTACAGGGATTACCCTACAATGAGCAGTTCTTC
TRBD1 TRBJ2-1 TRBV11-2 - CASSSGDRIAYNEQFF TGTGCCAGCAGCTCGGGGGACAGGATCGCCTACAATGAGCAGTTCTTC
TRBD1 TRBJ2-7 TRBV5-1 - CASSPDGQVGYEQYF TGCGCCAGCAGCCCCGACGGACAGGTTGGCTACGAGCAGTACTTC
- TRBJ2-3 TRBV4-1 - CASSQEMVMSGHTQYF TGCGCCAGCAGCCAAGAAATGGTTATGTCGGGTCATACGCAGTATTTT
TRBD2 TRBJ2-2 TRBV27 - CASSVIASGGAATGELFF TGTGCCAGCAGTGTCATCGCTAGCGGGGGGGCCGCCACCGGGGAGCTGTTTTTT
TRBD2 TRBJ2-1 TRBV10-2 - CASTERGDNEQFF TGCGCCAGCACCGAACGGGGGGACAATGAGCAGTTCTTC
- TRBJ2-2 TRBV3-1/TRBV3-2 - CASSRASSGELFF TGTGCCAGCAGCCGGGCTTCCTCCGGGGAGCTGTTTTTT
- TRBJ2-6 TRBV5-1 once CASSQRQGGILSGANVLTF TGCGCCAGCAGCCAGCGACAGGGAGGTATTCTCTCTGGGGCCAACGTCCTGACTTTC
TRBD2 TRBJ2-7 TRBV11-3 - CASSHGGPGGSYEQYF TGTGCCAGCAGCCACGGAGGGCCGGGAGGCTCCTACGAGCAGTACTTC
TRBD2 TRBJ2-1 TRBV6-5 - CASSSMGLAVNEQFF TGTGCCAGCAGTTCCATGGGACTAGCGGTCAATGAGCAGTTCTTC
- TRBJ1-1 TRBV14 - CASSQDTGYTEAFF TGTGCCAGCAGCCAAGATACGGGGTACACTGAAGCTTTCTTT
TRBD2 TRBJ2-3 TRBV3-1/TRBV3-2 - CASSREVWSGSEADTQYF TGTGCCAGCAGCCGCGAAGTCTGGAGCGGGAGTGAGGCAGATACGCAGTATTTT
- TRBJ2-7 TRBV15 - CATSGGGYSYEQYF TGTGCCACCAGCGGTGGGGGGTACTCCTACGAGCAGTACTTC
TRBD1 TRBJ1-6 TRBV28 - CASRPRGQDNSPLHF TGTGCCAGCCGACCTAGAGGACAGGATAATTCACCCCTCCACTTT
TRBD2 TRBJ2-2 TRBV7-6 few CASSPETSGGAFDTGELFF TGTGCCAGCAGCCCTGAGACTAGCGGGGGGGCCTTTGACACCGGGGAGCTGTTTTTT
- TRBJ2-5 TRBV30 - CAWISGETQYF TGTGCCTGGATAAGCGGAGAGACTCAGTACTTC
- TRBJ2-2 TRBV9 once CASSARRGSNTGELFF TGTGCCAGCAGCGCCCGCCGAGGTTCGAACACCGGGGAGCTGTTTTTT